Listed below are T cell receptor beta chains from one sample, sequenced in a study of neoadjuvant nivolumab and ipilimumab in lung cancer. The method was immunoSEQ multiplex PCR; TCRdb's version includes in-frame clones alone and lacks a portion of them. Here the sample spans around 7,500 clones, under 90% being singletons. The sequences come from tumor tissue, collected after neoadjuvant nivolumab, alone or with ipilimumab, at or shortly before surgery. The receptors shown here come from an adult with non-small cell lung cancer. Some clones in this sample may be carry-over from other donors' samples. Each CDR3 is given with its conserved first and last residue. Rows may omit the clone size; those that give it use once, few, many or a size class.

V	size	CDR3
TRBV7-8	-	CASSLVAVADAEAFF
TRBV27	-	CASTRQGGNYGYTF
TRBV6-1	-	CASRVRRLNEKLFF
TRBV11-2	-	CASSHRIAGLAGVRDTQYF
TRBV5-4	once	CASSLRDRASYEQYF
TRBV30	-	CAWSPQLNTEAFF
TRBV6-6	-	CASSYTGGNTGELFF
TRBV30	few	CAWSKTDRYNEQFF
TRBV6-1	-	CASRSGTGDDEQYF
TRBV29-1	-	CSVVAGAGKTQYF
TRBV11-3	-	CASSVTTNYEQYF
TRBV29-1	-	CSVWAVGGRGNTDTQYF
TRBV28	-	CASALSGGNYGYTF
TRBV11-2	-	CASSLRVDRLLLTYEQYF
TRBV5-4	-	CASSLDGLAAQETQYF
TRBV4-3	-	CASSQGDRTGSYEQYF
TRBV7-4	-	CASSLQATGYPYEQYF
TRBV11-3	-	CASSLTSAGNTIYF
TRBV6-1	-	CASTGGLSYEQYF
TRBV10-3	-	CAINPGTRNTEAFF
TRBV7-2	-	CASSYRGSTDTQYF
TRBV27	once	CASISPLHREGAHEQYF
TRBV18	-	CASSPETSGTGDTQYF
TRBV18	-	CASSPRGEAYEQYF
TRBV6-1	-	CASSGRQDTQYF
TRBV19	-	CASSLGYNEQFF
TRBV4-2	-	CASSHRQESSYEQYF
TRBV5-4	-	CASSLWGAREKLFF
TRBV7-6	-	CASSLEPGPLLPLHF
TRBV7-8	-	CASSLPRQGNLYEQYF
TRBV2	-	CASRVYRDGYTF
TRBV15	-	CATSIDRGPNEQYF
TRBV6-4	-	CASSPGTETGELFF
TRBV7-9	-	CASSSRDSYNEQFF
TRBV5-1	once	CASSEPGQGGGETQYF
TRBV25-1	few	CASRRPTSNEQYF
TRBV25-1	-	CASSDRGDTEAFF
TRBV2	once	CATRGVAGEGYNEQFF
TRBV5-6	-	CASEGGLANPNTGELFF
TRBV30	-	CAWSEGGEQFF
TRBV28	-	CASSLGSGELFF
TRBV5-5	-	CASTLDRAYNEQFF
TRBV5-1	-	CASSPTPGTGNLNTEAFF
TRBV4-1	-	CASSQDPLVYLEQFF
TRBV15	-	CATSRVQGVEAFF
TRBV14	-	CASSHGGPYEQYF
TRBV7-2	once	CAGSYGDGRGYTF
TRBV4-1	-	CASSVSQLQRRAATNEKLFF
TRBV14	-	CASSQFINYGYTF
TRBV7-9	-	CASKLGGSGANVLTF
TRBV4-1	few	CASSQTGSSGNTIYF
TRBV18	-	CASSPVPGELFF
TRBV27	-	CASSLSHQALGNEQYF
TRBV4-1	-	CASSQDTRSYNEQFF
TRBV28	-	CASSLRGPNNQPQHF